The T cell receptor (beta chain) under discussion was sequenced for a study of blood T cells in healthy people across ages. Healthy Caucasians from Russia aged about 6 to 90 served as donors. The authors ran a second PCR of 7 to 11 cycles using a sample-barcoded 5' primer and a J-beta primer mix. TCRdb reanalysed the 5' RACE reads using MiXCR and keeps one entry per CDR3 protein. This repertoire shows just over 1 million distinct CDR3 sequences, under 45% found once; its top ten account for approximately 17%. This receptor was identified in a woman aged 60-70 years in good health. Sequencing used blood.

The CDR3 reads CASSASRRAETQYF. CDR3 sequence (DNA): TGCGCCAGCAGCGCCTCTCGCCGGGCTGAGACCCAGTACTTC. This sequence joins TRBV5-1 and TRBJ2-5; D is uncertain. There are 14 residues in the CDR3. Per germline, CDR1 SGHRS and CDR2 YFSETQ. Trimming shortened V by 4 bases and J by 5 bases, and 15 bases separated the two germline ends.